Listed below are T cell receptor beta chains from one sample, sequenced in a study of beta chain features in type 1 diabetes. Data came from immunoSEQ multiplex PCR; TCRdb stores just in-frame clones and leaves some out. The table has a few hundred thousand clones, about 29% seen once. The sample was naive CD4+ T cells from blood. Source of these receptors: a man in his late teens or twenties in good health. CDR3s leave out the opening cysteine and the closing phenylalanine or tryptophan.

>TRBV4-3|TRBJ2-7
ASSQDRAYSYEQY
>TRBV7-9|TRBJ2-2
ASSSPGQGGGELF
>TRBV9|TRBJ2-3
ASSATRPLHTQY
>TRBV29-1|TRBJ2-5
SVGKLAEETQY
>TRBV28|TRBJ1-2
ASSFLGRNYGYT
>TRBV30|TRBJ2-7
AWSLGQRGAYEQY
>TRBV7-9|TRBJ2-5
ASSLTAETQY
>TRBV10-3|TRBJ1-2
AISEGGRIRSGYT
>TRBV9|TRBJ2-1
ASSVASGNNEQF
>TRBV10-3|TRBJ2-3
AISVTDTQY
>TRBV30|TRBJ2-3
ASWGVRTDTQY
>TRBV11-2|TRBJ2-3
ASSLELAGTDTQY
>TRBV27|TRBJ2-6
ASSLSGPGANVLT
>TRBV30|TRBJ1-3
AWSVHGTENTIY
>TRBV30|TRBJ1-1
AWSARQTFRF
>TRBV18|TRBJ1-5
ASSPAGERQPQH
>TRBV18|TRBJ2-1
ASSPRDTYNEQF
>TRBV7-3|TRBJ2-7
ASSPTPQQTYEQY
>TRBV10-3|TRBJ2-1
AISVRDRGGRTSGRRPYNEQF
>TRBV11-2|TRBJ2-1
ASSSPSSGFYNEQF
>TRBV4-1|TRBJ1-1
ASRSYRSTEAF
>TRBV11-2|TRBJ2-3
ASSFSADTQY